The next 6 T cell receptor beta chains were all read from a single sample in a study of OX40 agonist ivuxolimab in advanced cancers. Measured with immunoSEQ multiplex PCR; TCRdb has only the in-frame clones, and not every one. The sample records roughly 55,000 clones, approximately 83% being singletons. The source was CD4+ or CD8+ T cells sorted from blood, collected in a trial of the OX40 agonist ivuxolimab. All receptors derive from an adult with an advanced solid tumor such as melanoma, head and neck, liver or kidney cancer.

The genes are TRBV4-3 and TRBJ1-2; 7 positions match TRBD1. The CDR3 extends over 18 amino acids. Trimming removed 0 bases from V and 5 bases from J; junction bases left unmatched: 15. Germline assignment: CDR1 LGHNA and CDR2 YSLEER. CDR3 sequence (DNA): TGCGCCAGCAGCCAAGAGGCTCCGGAGGGGGCTGGGTGGTATGGCTACACCTTC. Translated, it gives CASSQEAPEGAGWYGYTF.

CDR3 protein: CASSSLAESTDTQYF. CDR3 nucleotides: TGTGCCAGCAGCTCACTAGCGGAGAGCACAGATACGCAGTATTTT. V gene TRBV7-6 combines with J gene TRBJ2-3, with 8 bases fitting TRBD2. The CDR3 runs to 15 residues. The trim removed 4 bases at V and 0 bases at J, leaving 3 bases unmatched. Germline loops: CDR1 SGHVS, CDR2 FNYEAQ.

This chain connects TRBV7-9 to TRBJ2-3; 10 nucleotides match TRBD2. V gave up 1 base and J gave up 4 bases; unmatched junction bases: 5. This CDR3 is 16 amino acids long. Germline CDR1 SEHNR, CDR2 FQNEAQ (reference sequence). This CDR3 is CASSLVSGGAPDTQYF. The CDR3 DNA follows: TGTGCCAGCAGCTTAGTCAGCGGGGGGGCCCCAGATACGCAGTATTTT. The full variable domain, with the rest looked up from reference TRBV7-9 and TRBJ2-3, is DTGVSQNPRHKITKRGQNVTFRCDPISEHNRLYWYRQTLGQGPEFLTYFQNEAQLEKSRLLSDRFSAERPKGSFSTLEIQRTEQGDSAMYLCASSLVSGGAPDTQYFGPGTRLTVL.

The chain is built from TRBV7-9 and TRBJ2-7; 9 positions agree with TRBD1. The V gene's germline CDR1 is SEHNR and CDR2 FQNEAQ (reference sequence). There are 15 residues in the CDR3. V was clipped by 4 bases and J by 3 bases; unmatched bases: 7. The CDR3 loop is CASSSGTGIYYEQYF. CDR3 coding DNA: TGTGCCAGCAGCTCGGGGACAGGGATTTACTACGAGCAGTACTTC.

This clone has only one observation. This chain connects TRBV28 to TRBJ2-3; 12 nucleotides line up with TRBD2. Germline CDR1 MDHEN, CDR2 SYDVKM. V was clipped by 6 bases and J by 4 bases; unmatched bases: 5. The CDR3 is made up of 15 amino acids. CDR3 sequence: CASSRLAGAPDTQYF. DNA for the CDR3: TGTGCCAGCAGCAGACTAGCGGGGGCCCCAGATACGCAGTATTTT. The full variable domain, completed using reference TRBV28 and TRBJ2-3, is DVKVTQSSRYLVKRTGEKVFLECVQDMDHENMFWYRQDPGLGLRLIYFSYDVKMKEKGDIPEGYSVSREKKERFSLILESASTNQTSMYLCASSRLAGAPDTQYFGPGTRLTVL.

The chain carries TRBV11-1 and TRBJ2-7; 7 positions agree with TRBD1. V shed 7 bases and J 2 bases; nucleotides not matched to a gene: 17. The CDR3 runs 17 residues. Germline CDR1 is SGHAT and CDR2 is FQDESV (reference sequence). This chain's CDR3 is CASTFETGTGVPYEQYF. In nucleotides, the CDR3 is TGTGCCAGCACCTTCGAAACGGGTACAGGGGTCCCCTACGAGCAGTACTTC. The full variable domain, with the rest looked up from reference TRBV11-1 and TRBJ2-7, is EAEVAQSPRYKITEKSQAVAFWCDPISGHATLYWYRQILGQGPELLVQFQDESVVDDSQLPKDRFSAERLKGVDSTLKIQPAELGDSAMYLCASTFETGTGVPYEQYFGPGTRLTVT.